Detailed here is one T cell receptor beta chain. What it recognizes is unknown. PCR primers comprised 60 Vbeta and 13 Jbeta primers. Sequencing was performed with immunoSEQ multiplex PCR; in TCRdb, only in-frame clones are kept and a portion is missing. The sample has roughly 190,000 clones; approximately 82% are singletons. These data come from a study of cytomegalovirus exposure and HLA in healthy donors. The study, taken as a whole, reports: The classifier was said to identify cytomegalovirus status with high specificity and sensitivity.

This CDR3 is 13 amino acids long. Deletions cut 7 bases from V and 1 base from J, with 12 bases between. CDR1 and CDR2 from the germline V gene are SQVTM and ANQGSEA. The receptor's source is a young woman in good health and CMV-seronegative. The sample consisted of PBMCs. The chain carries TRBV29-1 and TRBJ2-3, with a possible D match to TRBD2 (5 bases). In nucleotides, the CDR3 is TGCAGCGGCGGGCCACTGGGCACAGATACGCAGTATTTT. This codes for CSGGPLGTDTQYF.